This is a list of T cell receptor beta chains from one sample in a study of OX40 agonist ivuxolimab in advanced cancers. TCRdb keeps only in-frame clones here, not all; method: immunoSEQ multiplex PCR. The profile shows fewer than 65,000 clones, almost 90% of them singletons. Material: CD4+ or CD8+ T cells sorted from blood, obtained in a trial of the OX40 agonist ivuxolimab. Receptors were obtained from an adult with an advanced solid tumor such as melanoma, head and neck, liver or kidney cancer. Each CDR3 is given with its conserved first and last residue. D genes are given only for firm matches. Clone size is shown for a subset of rows, as once, few, many or a class of expanded clone.

TRBD2	-	TRBV9	TRBJ2-1	CASSASGLAGANEQFF	TGTGCCAGCAGCGCCTCTGGACTAGCGGGAGCCAATGAGCAGTTCTTC
-	-	TRBV7-2	TRBJ1-2	CASSLGTANLGYGYTF	TGTGCCAGCAGCTTAGGGACAGCTAACCTCGGCTATGGCTACACCTTC
-	-	TRBV29-1	TRBJ1-2	CSVESLLLGGYTF	TGCAGCGTTGAATCCCTCCTTTTAGGGGGCTACACCTTC
-	-	TRBV4-2	TRBJ2-3	CASSQGTRDTQYF	TGTGCCAGCAGCCAAGGGACCAGGGATACGCAGTATTTT
TRBD1	-	TRBV7-8	TRBJ1-1	CASRRERTGPEAFF	TGTGCCAGCAGGCGAGAAAGGACAGGGCCTGAAGCTTTCTTT
-	-	TRBV5-1	TRBJ1-4	CASSLLGDEKLFF	TGCGCCAGCAGCTTATTGGGAGATGAAAAACTGTTTTTT
-	-	TRBV9	TRBJ2-1	CASSVVASANNEQFF	TGTGCCAGCAGCGTAGTGGCTAGCGCAAACAATGAGCAGTTCTTC
TRBD2	-	TRBV7-2	TRBJ2-1	CASNPGLGNEQFF	TGTGCCAGCAACCCGGGACTAGGGAATGAGCAGTTCTTC
TRBD1	-	TRBV29-1	TRBJ1-1	CSGRQGEGEAFF	TGCAGCGGTCGACAGGGGGAAGGTGAAGCTTTCTTT
-	-	TRBV7-9	TRBJ1-3	CASRSQGASGNTIYF	TGTGCCAGCAGATCCCAGGGCGCAAGTGGAAACACCATATATTTT
TRBD2	-	TRBV19	TRBJ2-2	CASSPRLAGRPGELFF	TGTGCCAGTAGTCCGAGACTAGCGGGACGACCTGGGGAGCTGTTTTTT
-	-	TRBV6-1	TRBJ2-7	CASSTGFTSYEQYF	TGTGCCAGCAGTACAGGGTTTACATCCTACGAGCAGTACTTC
TRBD1	few	TRBV6-5	TRBJ2-7	CASRDRWIGTYEQYF	TGTGCCAGCAGGGACAGGTGGATAGGGACCTACGAGCAGTACTTC
TRBD1	-	TRBV5-1	TRBJ1-1	CASSLTGVDTEAFF	TGCGCCAGCAGCTTGACAGGGGTGGACACTGAAGCTTTCTTT